Listed below are T cell receptor beta chains from one sample, sequenced in a study of graft-versus-host responses after intestinal transplantation. Assay: immunoSEQ multiplex PCR; the TCRdb copy retains only in-frame clones and omits some. The top ten clones hold over 3% of a sample with 15,000 to 20,000 clones, roughly 84% of them seen once. The sample was ileum tissue, taken 584 days after intestinal transplantation. Receptor source: a human patient who received an intestinal transplant, so some T cells may come from the graft donor. The conserved cysteine and the conserved F or W are not part of the CDR3 here.

CDR3	J	V
ATSRDQGETQY	TRBJ2-5	TRBV15
ATSRDPKVAYEQY	TRBJ2-7	TRBV15
ASSPTSPGTDTQY	TRBJ2-3	TRBV18
ASSKTGGANTEAF	TRBJ1-1	TRBV21-1
ASKRGREFGEQY	.	TRBV7-8
AWSVVGSSGNTIY	TRBJ1-3	TRBV30
ASSENRVDSQY	TRBJ2-5	TRBV2
ASSPSGGPNNEQF	TRBJ2-1	TRBV6-5
SVEVVRTREQY	TRBJ2-7	TRBV29-1
ASSQDYRVNSPLH	TRBJ1-6	TRBV4-1
ASSLRAQGALYGYT	TRBJ1-2	TRBV5-5
SVLRGPYEQY	TRBJ2-7	TRBV29-1
ASSLGDPGYYGYT	TRBJ1-2	TRBV5-5
ASSPGSKQPQH	TRBJ1-5	TRBV18
ASTLWGEAF	TRBJ1-1	TRBV28
ASSRRGTESNYGYT	TRBJ1-2	TRBV4-1
ASNEGGSEKLF	TRBJ1-4	TRBV10-2
AWWVGVSGNTIY	TRBJ1-3	TRBV30
ASSQEGGTGTQ	TRBJ1-6	TRBV4-1
ASSLGGIYNEQF	TRBJ2-1	TRBV11-2
ASSSLQASYEQY	TRBJ2-7	TRBV6-1
ASSQERSGVTGELF	TRBJ2-2	TRBV4-2
ASSRVDEQY	.	TRBV2
ASSLGGFSQETQY	TRBJ2-5	TRBV5-1
ASKSTASNQPQH	TRBJ1-5	TRBV27
ATSSGGARNEQF	TRBJ2-1	TRBV15
ASSLTATNEKLF	TRBJ1-4	TRBV11-1
AISDPLTDRGDYGYT	TRBJ1-2	TRBV10-3
ASSSVGGAYEAF	TRBJ1-1	TRBV7-2
ASTSIAQGSPLH	TRBJ1-6	TRBV2
ASSLRTDTQY	TRBJ2-3	TRBV18
ASSLIWTDSGANVLT	TRBJ2-6	TRBV4-2
ASSSSPYEQY	TRBJ2-7	TRBV6-1
ASSVFGGGEGGYT	TRBJ1-2	TRBV2
ASSDRGPNTGELF	TRBJ2-2	TRBV7-9
ASSPERRANEKLF	TRBJ1-4	TRBV5-1
ASSESLGTESINTNEKLF	TRBJ1-4	TRBV2
AINTYGTSGGADEQY	TRBJ2-7	TRBV10-3
ASSQAGTASNQPQH	TRBJ1-5	TRBV4-1
ASSEFPTGAYEQY	TRBJ2-7	TRBV6-1
ASSLGQGRSYGYT	TRBJ1-2	TRBV7-8
ASRRGTGGETQY	TRBJ2-5	TRBV6-5
ASLTSTGELF	TRBJ2-2	TRBV28
ASSLTGVGTEAF	TRBJ1-1	TRBV5-6
ASSLNPQGYEQY	TRBJ2-7	TRBV27
ASSFSGFQETQY	TRBJ2-5	TRBV5-5
ASRGRSLGQPQH	TRBJ1-5	TRBV19
ASSPRTGAGNTIY	TRBJ1-3	TRBV5-1
ASSSPGQRIYNEQF	TRBJ2-1	TRBV19
ASSLGLAGVGTQY	TRBJ2-5	TRBV5-1